This T cell receptor beta chain was observed in a study of T cell responses to AZD1222 COVID-19 vaccine. The method was immunoSEQ multiplex PCR; TCRdb's version includes in-frame clones alone and lacks a portion of them. The profile shows 130,000 to 150,000 clones, around 83% of them singletons. Germline CDR1 is MNHEY and CDR2 is SMNVEV (reference sequence). This CDR3 comprises 15 residues. The germline V and J ends were trimmed by 4 bases and 2 bases, with 12 bases remaining between them. The material was peripheral blood, obtained on day 0 of MenACWY control vaccination. J is TRBJ1-5 and V is TRBV27; TRBD1 is a possible D gene (6 bases). The receptor was derived from an adult in good health. The chain's CDR3 is CASSSFAGGNQPQHF. The CDR3 DNA is TGTGCCAGCAGTTCTTTCGCAGGGGGCAATCAGCCCCAGCATTTT.